This T cell receptor beta chain was documented in a study of T cells in women clearing cervical HPV infection. With regard to this clone: What it binds is unknown. Sequence at one end of the junction differs from germline and may be a read error. The read gets to within 3 residues of the CDR3 end, and the germline J gene fills in the rest. Other DNA sequences in the sample encode the same CDR3.

There are 13 residues in the CDR3. CDR1 is SSHAT, CDR2 FNYEAQ, per germline (reference sequence). Findings and limits, study-wide: TRBV6-7 abundance was lower in cases than controls (0.11% versus 0.16%).

TCRdb's table, derived via immunoSEQ multiplex PCR, lists solely in-frame clones and lacks some. This table holds some 32,000 clones. This chain joins TRBV7-7 and TRBJ1-3; D remains unclear. The sequenced sample was blood buffy coat. This clonotype originated in a woman aged 18 to 75 with a cervical HPV16 infection that either progressed to CIN3+ or cleared (not recorded which). CDR3 sequence reads: CASGPAEGNTIYF. The CDR3 DNA, read in part, is TGTGCCAGCGGCCCCGCGGAAGGAAACACA. The full variable domain, in which reference TRBV7-7 and TRBJ1-3 provide the parts outside the CDR3, is GAGVSQSPRYKVTKRGQDVTLRCDPISSHATLYWYQQALGQGPEFLTYFNYEAQPDKSGLPSDRFSAERPEGSISTLTIQRTEQRDSAMYRCASGPAEGNTIYFGEGSWLTVV.